One and the same sample provided the 6 T cell receptor beta chains below, sequenced in a study of CD4 and CD8 cells across lung adenocarcinoma regions. TCRdb recomputed calls from the PCR reads with MiXCR, one row per CDR3 protein. Seen here are approximately 19,000 distinct CDR3 sequences, around half observed once, and the top ten hold 25% to 30%. The sequencing input was CD8+ T cells from the center of a lung tumor. The origin of the receptors is a female donor with lung adenocarcinoma. The CD4 and CD8 labels of this study may be unreliable.

This clonotype was found a few times. The rearrangement joins TRBV6-1 to TRBJ2-5, with 10 bases fitting TRBD2. The CDR3 sequence is 13 residues long. Trimming at V came to 6 bases and at J to 5 bases, leaving 3 bases not matched to a gene. CDR1 and CDR2 from the germline V gene are MNHNS and SASEGT. The CDR3 is CASSPGLAETQYF. CDR3 nucleotides: TGTGCCAGCAGCCCGGGACTAGCGGAGACCCAGTACTTC.

Points on this clonotype: One end of the junction does not line up with germline, which may come from a read error. The genes are TRBV28 and TRBJ2-4; TRBD2 agrees at 9 bases. Looked up from germline, CDR1 is MDHEN and CDR2 is SYDVKM. The CDR3 totals 19 residues. As DNA, the CDR3 is TGTGCCAGCACCTTGGATGTGGCGGGAGGGGGGAGAGACCAAAACACTCAGTACTTC. It codes for CASTLDVAGGGRDQNTQYF.

Many counts were recorded for this clonotype. This rearrangement joins TRBV7-2 to TRBJ2-1, with D tentatively TRBD1 (5 bases). V lost 4 bases and J lost 9, with 25 bases in between. This CDR3 comprises 17 residues. Germline values: CDR1 SGHTA, CDR2 FQGNSA. The DNA for the CDR3 is TGTGCCAGCAGCTCGCCCGCCTCAGGGAACCCTTATGGTGAGCAGTTCTTC. It codes for CASSSPASGNPYGEQFF.

This clonotype was observed many times. V and J are TRBV10-2 and TRBJ2-3; D is possibly TRBD2 (5 bases). The length of the CDR3 is 14 residues. V lost 7 bases to trimming and J lost 4 bases, with 15 bases between them. Germline V gene lookup returns CDR1 WSHSY and CDR2 SAAADI. The CDR3 sequence is CASKVTAGADTQYF. Written as DNA, the CDR3 is TGCGCCAGCAAAGTAACCGCGGGCGCAGATACGCAGTATTTT.

J is TRBJ1-3 and V is TRBV4-1; D is ambiguous. V lost 4 bases and J 4 bases, leaving 17 bases between the germline ends. Germline lookup yields CDR1 MGHRA and CDR2 YSYEKL. This CDR3 spans 16 amino acids. The CDR3 region is CASSPGLKIGGNTIYF. CDR3 bases: TGCGCCAGCAGCCCCGGACTGAAAATCGGGGGAAACACCATATATTTT.

Concerning this clonotype itself: One junction end does not reproduce the germline sequence, and a read error may be involved. The rearrangement uses TRBV10-3 and TRBJ2-3, with TRBD1 as a possible D gene (6 bases). CDR1 and CDR2 (germline): ENHRY, SYGVKD. The CDR3 is 14 residues long. The CDR3 DNA follows: TGTGCGGGCATAGGGTGTCCAGGGGCAGATACGCAGTATTTC. Amino acid sequence: CAGIGCPGADTQYF.